These 24 T cell receptor beta chains were sequenced from one sample in a study of cytomegalovirus exposure and HLA in healthy donors. It was with 60 Vbeta and 13 Jbeta primers that the PCR ran. The repertoire was sequenced with immunoSEQ multiplex PCR; TCRdb's copy has only in-frame clones and lacks some. The table lists some 170,000 clones, approximately 80% of them singletons. Sequencing used PBMCs. These receptors were obtained from a woman between 25 and 40 years old in good health and CMV-seropositive.

The chain uses TRBV11-2 and TRBJ2-5, with 9 bases fitting TRBD2. Losses at the gene ends were 5 bases for V and 6 bases for J; bases not matched to a gene: 4. Germline CDR1 reads SGHAT; CDR2 reads FQNNGV. The CDR3 has 13 residues. The CDR3 loop is CASSPGLAQTQYF. The CDR3 DNA follows: TGTGCCAGCAGCCCTGGACTAGCGCAGACCCAGTACTTC.

This chain joins TRBV19 and TRBJ2-7; D gene unclear. Germline V gives CDR1 LNHDA, CDR2 SQIVND (reference sequence). The V end lost 3 bases, the J end lost 1 base, and 13 bases lay between the germline ends. This CDR3 is built from 15 residues. The CDR3 loop reads CASSIKVGVSYEQYF. The CDR3 DNA reads TGTGCCAGTAGTATTAAGGTCGGAGTTTCCTACGAGCAGTACTTC.

This clone occurred once. The chain joins TRBV30 to TRBJ1-1; 10 bases line up with TRBD1. Unmatched junction bases numbered 10, after V lost 8 bases and J lost 4 bases. The CDR3 loop spans 14 amino acids. Germline CDR1 GTSNPN, CDR2 SVGIG (reference sequence). Here the CDR3 DNA reads TGTGCCCTTGACAGGGGGCTTTGGGGCACTGAAGCTTTCTTT. Protein sequence: CALDRGLWGTEAFF.

V is TRBV6-1 and J is TRBJ2-3; 16 bases agree with TRBD2. Germline V gene sequence: CDR1 MNHNS, CDR2 SASEGT. The CDR3 extends over 20 amino acids. The ends lost 4 bases at V and 4 bases at J; junction bases unmatched: 14. This CDR3 reads CASSGPGLAGGLSSPDTQYF. In DNA form, the CDR3 reads TGTGCCAGCAGTGGACCGGGACTAGCGGGGGGGCTATCCTCCCCAGATACGCAGTATTTT.

This chain joins TRBV11-3 and TRBJ2-2, with TRBD1 identical over 7 bases. CDR1 and CDR2 from the germline V gene are SGHNT and YENEEA. The CDR3 loop spans 17 amino acids. Unmatched junction bases numbered 13, after V lost 6 bases and J lost 3 bases. The CDR3 nucleotides are TGTGCCAGCAGACACAGGGGCCGGCAGGGCGACACCGGGGAGCTGTTTTTT. Its translation: CASRHRGRQGDTGELFF.

This clone was seen only once. This chain uses TRBV2 with TRBJ1-5, with D perhaps matching TRBD1 (5 bases). V lost 2 bases, J lost 0 bases, and 8 bases lay in between. This CDR3 is 15 amino acids long. Germline loops: CDR1 SNHLY, CDR2 FYNNEI. The chain's CDR3 is CASSERGYSNQPQHF. The DNA of the CDR3 is TGTGCCAGCAGTGAAAGGGGTTATAGCAATCAGCCCCAGCATTTT.

The V and J genes are TRBV5-4 and TRBJ2-3, with D possibly being TRBD2 (6 bases). The V gene's germline CDR1 is SGHNT and CDR2 YYREEE (reference sequence). This CDR3 spans 14 amino acids. Trimming stripped 3 bases from V and 2 bases from J, with 10 bases between. CDR3 amino acids: CASSSGTVTDTQYF. The CDR3 nucleotides are TGTGCCAGCAGCTCCGGGACTGTCACAGATACGCAGTATTTT.

The genes are TRBV6-6 and TRBJ1-2, with D uncertain. This CDR3 region has 13 residues. CDR1 is MNHNY, CDR2 SVGAGI, per germline (reference sequence). The V end lost 6 bases, the J end lost 8 bases, and 16 bases lay between the germline ends. CDR3 in DNA: TGTGCCAGCAGCCCCACGCCAGGAAGAGGCTACACCTTC. Translation: CASSPTPGRGYTF.

The chain joins TRBV7-9 to TRBJ2-5; TRBD1 matches 9 bases. Germline CDR1 and CDR2: SEHNR and FQNEAQ (reference sequence). The CDR3 consists of 14 residues. The trim removed 5 bases at V and 4 bases at J, leaving 5 bases unmatched. CDR3 nucleotides: TGTGCCAGCAGCCCAGGACAGGGGAGAGAGACCCAGTACTTC. Translating it yields CASSPGQGRETQYF.

For the CDR3, the DNA is TGTGCCAGCAGCTTACTCGAGACAGATACGCAGTATTTT. This translates into CASSLLETDTQYF. This chain links TRBV7-9 with TRBJ2-3; D remains unclear. The germline V gene encodes CDR1 SEHNR and CDR2 FQNEAQ (reference sequence). Trimming removed 2 bases from V and 3 bases from J, with 6 bases in between. The CDR3 loop spans 13 amino acids.

The V and J genes are TRBV15 and TRBJ1-6, with D perhaps matching TRBD1 (5 bases). Germline V gene lookup returns CDR1 LNHNV and CDR2 YYDKDF (reference sequence). V was cut by 3 bases and J by 8 bases, with 8 bases left in between. The CDR3 extends over 13 amino acids. CDR3: CATSRGPYSPLHF. The CDR3 DNA reads as TGTGCCACCAGCAGGGGGCCCTATTCACCCCTCCACTTT.

This rearrangement joins TRBV7-9 to TRBJ2-7, with 8 bases matching TRBD1. V dropped 7 bases and J dropped 1; count of bases not matched to a gene: 12. Germline lookup yields CDR1 SEHNR and CDR2 FQNEAQ (reference sequence). CDR3 length: 16 amino acids. This CDR3 is CASTFTDRGDSYEQYF. The CDR3 DNA is TGTGCCAGCACCTTTACCGACAGGGGAGATTCCTACGAGCAGTACTTC.

This clone appeared once. The chain has TRBV28 and TRBJ1-5; D unclear. CDR1 and CDR2 from the germline V gene are MDHEN and SYDVKM. The CDR3 runs 14 residues. With 2 bases removed from V and 4 bases from J, the gap between germline ends came to 9 bases. DNA for the CDR3: TGTGCCAGCAGTTTAGTGTCCCAAAATCAGCCCCAGCATTTT. Translation gives CASSLVSQNQPQHF.

The CDR3 DNA reads as TGTGCCAGCAGACTACGGACAGGTACCAATCAGCCCCAGCATTTT. Translating it yields CASRLRTGTNQPQHF. The chain employs TRBV27 and TRBJ1-5; 7 nucleotides align to TRBD1. The CDR3 extends over 15 amino acids. Trimming cost V 6 bases and J 3 bases; bases outside gene matches: 8. Germline V gene sequence: CDR1 MNHEY, CDR2 SMNVEV (reference sequence).

V gene TRBV19 combines with J gene TRBJ1-2; no clear D. V was cut by 1 base and J by 7 bases, with 7 bases left in between. Looked up from germline, CDR1 is LNHDA and CDR2 is SQIVND (reference sequence). The CDR3 runs 12 residues. The CDR3 spells CASSIARGGYTF. The CDR3 DNA reads TGTGCCAGTAGTATAGCCCGCGGTGGCTACACCTTC.

V and J are TRBV5-1 and TRBJ2-3; D might be TRBD1 (7 bases). CDR1 SGHRS and CDR2 YFSETQ come from the germline V gene. The V gene lost 4 bases and the J gene lost 6 bases, with 24 bases spanning the gap. The CDR3 loop spans 17 amino acids. The DNA for the CDR3 is TGCGCCAGCAGCCAAACCCCAAAGGCAGGGGGGCGGGATACGCAGTATTTT. Amino acids: CASSQTPKAGGRDTQYF.

CDR3 in amino acids: CASSPSQGGQGYTGELFF. Here the CDR3 DNA reads TGTGCCAGCTCACCATCCCAAGGTGGACAGGGGTACACCGGGGAGCTGTTTTTT. The chain uses TRBV18 and TRBJ2-2; the match to TRBD1 covers 9 bases. CDR3 size: 18 residues. The germline V gene has CDR1 KGHSH and CDR2 LQKENI. The V segment lost 2 bases and the J segment 3 bases; nucleotides outside the gene matches: 10.

The chain combines TRBV15 with TRBJ1-5; 10 bases fit TRBD1. V shed 0 bases, J shed 7 bases, and the junction held 6 bases outside the gene matches. There are 16 residues in the CDR3. CDR1 LNHNV and CDR2 YYDKDF come from the germline V gene (reference sequence). CDR3 protein: CATSRDGTGDNQPQHF. As DNA, the CDR3 is TGTGCCACCAGCAGAGACGGGACAGGGGATAACCAGCCCCAGCATTTT.

The DNA of the CDR3 is TGTGCCTGGAGTGTACCCGGACCGGCTAGCGGGGGAAAGACCCAGTACTTC. Protein: CAWSVPGPASGGKTQYF. The chain combines TRBV30 with TRBJ2-5; 10 bases agree with TRBD2. J lost 6 bases, V lost 0 bases, and 13 bases had no gene match. This CDR3 comprises 17 residues. Germline V gene data show CDR1 as GTSNPN and CDR2 as SVGIG (reference sequence).

This clone occurred once. This chain joins TRBV4-1 and TRBJ1-6; D possibly corresponds to TRBD1 (6 bases). CDR1 and CDR2 from the germline V gene are MGHRA and YSYEKL. This CDR3 is built from 16 residues. Trimming shortened V by 6 bases and J by 6 bases, and 18 bases separated the two germline ends. CDR3: CASRRTGTHSNSPLHF. CDR3 coding DNA: TGCGCCAGCAGACGAACCGGGACACACTCTAATTCACCCCTCCACTTT.

The table lists this clone with a count of one. The rearrangement uses TRBV18 and TRBJ1-1; a possible D gene is TRBD1 (5 bases). Germline V gives CDR1 KGHSH, CDR2 LQKENI. CDR3 length equals 15 residues. Trimming removed 4 bases at V and 1 base at J, with 13 bases between. CDR3 amino acids: CASSLMTVTNTEAFF. CDR3 nucleotides: TGTGCCAGCTCACTAATGACAGTAACGAACACTGAAGCTTTCTTT.

This chain joins TRBV5-1 and TRBJ1-2, with D maybe TRBD1 (5 bases). CDR1 SGHRS and CDR2 YFSETQ come from the germline V gene. The V and J ends lost 3 bases and 3 bases respectively, with 12 bases between them. This CDR3 is 14 amino acids long. The CDR3 reads CASSSIGHHYGYTF. CDR3 bases: TGCGCCAGCAGCTCAATCGGACATCACTATGGCTACACCTTC.

This clone was seen a single time. The CDR3 region has the DNA TGTGCCAGCAGCTTGGTCGGGGGGTCGGTAGATACGCAGTATTTT. Its translation is CASSLVGGSVDTQYF. The J gene is TRBJ2-3, the V gene TRBV5-4, with 7 bases aligning to TRBD2. V gave up 0 bases and J gave up 5 bases; unmatched junction bases: 6. CDR1 SGHNT and CDR2 YYREEE come from the germline V gene (reference sequence). The CDR3 has 15 residues.

Of note for this clone: Within the sample, other DNA sequences also encode this same CDR3. The rearrangement uses TRBV4-2 and TRBJ1-4, with 7 bases identical to TRBD1. Germline CDR1 and CDR2: LGHNA and YNFKEQ. Germline trimming cut 3 bases from V and 6 bases from J; bases unmatched to any gene: 4. CDR3 length: 14 amino acids. CDR3 sequence reads: CASSHRQGYEKLFF. In DNA, the CDR3 is TGTGCCAGCAGCCATAGACAGGGCTATGAAAAACTGTTTTTT.